The sequence of this T cell receptor beta chain was determined in a study of metastatic and nonmetastatic thyroid tumors. There were no patients who had received any treatment before thyroid surgery. This clone was counted at least ten times. TCRdb re-called clones via MiXCR from the PCR reads. The table has over 10,000 clones, around a quarter seen once. CDR1 and CDR2 from the germline V gene are SGDLS and YYNGEE. V lost 10 bases and J lost 0, with 19 bases in between. This CDR3 is built from 15 residues. The TCR sequence derives from a male donor with papillary thyroid cancer or a benign thyroid nodule (not recorded which). Some clones in this sample may be carry-over from other donors' samples. Sequenced input: blood. V and J are TRBV9 and TRBJ1-1; the D is unclear. The CDR3: CAHARESALNTEAFF. The CDR3 nucleotides read TGTGCCCACGCCAGAGAGAGCGCCTTGAACACTGAAGCTTTCTTT.